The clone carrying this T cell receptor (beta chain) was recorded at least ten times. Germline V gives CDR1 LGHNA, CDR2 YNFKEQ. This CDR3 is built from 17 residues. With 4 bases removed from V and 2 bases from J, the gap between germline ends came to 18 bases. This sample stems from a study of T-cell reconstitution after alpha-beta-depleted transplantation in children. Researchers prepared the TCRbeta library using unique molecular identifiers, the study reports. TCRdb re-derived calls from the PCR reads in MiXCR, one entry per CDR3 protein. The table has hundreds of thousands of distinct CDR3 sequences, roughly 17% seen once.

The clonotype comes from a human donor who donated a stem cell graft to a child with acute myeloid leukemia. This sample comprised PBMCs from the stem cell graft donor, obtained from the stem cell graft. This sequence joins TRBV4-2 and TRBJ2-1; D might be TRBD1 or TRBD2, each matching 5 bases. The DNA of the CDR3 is TGTGCCAGCAGCCTTCTAGGGACGGAGGCTCCCTACAATGAGCAGTTCTTC. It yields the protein CASSLLGTEAPYNEQFF.